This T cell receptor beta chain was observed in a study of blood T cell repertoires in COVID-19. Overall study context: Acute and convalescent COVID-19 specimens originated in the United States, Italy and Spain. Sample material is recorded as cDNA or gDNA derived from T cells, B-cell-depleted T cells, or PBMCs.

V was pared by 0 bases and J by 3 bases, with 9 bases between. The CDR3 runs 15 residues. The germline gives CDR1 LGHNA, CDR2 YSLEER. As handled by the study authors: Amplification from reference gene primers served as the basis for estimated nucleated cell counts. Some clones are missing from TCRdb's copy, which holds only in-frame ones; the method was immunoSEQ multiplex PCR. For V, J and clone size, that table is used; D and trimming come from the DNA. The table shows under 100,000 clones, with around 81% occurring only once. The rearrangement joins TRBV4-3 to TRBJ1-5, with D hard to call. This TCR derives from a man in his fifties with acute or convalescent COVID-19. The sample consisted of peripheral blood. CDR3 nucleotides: TGCGCCAGCAGCCAAGATCCGTCAGTCAATCAGCCCCAGCATTTT. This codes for CASSQDPSVNQPQHF.